This passage covers 29 T cell receptor beta chains from one sample sequenced in a study of shared clonotypes between healthy human individuals. Assay used: immunoSEQ multiplex PCR; TCRdb lists only in-frame clones, some missing. This table holds 2.5 million or so clones, roughly 92% found once. Source material: naive CD4+ T cells sorted from blood. The subset was: CD45RA+ positively selected. Receptors were obtained from a man younger than 30 in good health.

The rearrangement links TRBV2 to TRBJ2-6; D not resolved. CDR1 and CDR2 (germline): SNHLY, FYNNEI. This CDR3 spans 15 amino acids. Trimming took 5 bases from V and 2 from J, leaving 10 bases between them. CDR3 sequence (DNA): TGTGCCAGCAGTCCACTGTCCCCTGGGGCCAACGTCCTGACTTTC. This sequence encodes CASSPLSPGANVLTF.

This clone has a single count. The V call is TRBV5-1, the J call TRBJ1-2; a possible D gene is TRBD1 (5 bases). This CDR3 contains 16 residues. Germline V CDR1 and CDR2: SGHRS, YFSETQ. Between the trimmed V and J ends, which lost 4 bases and 1 base, there was a span of 17 bases. CDR3 region: CASSQSDSTLNYGYTF. The CDR3 DNA sequence: TGCGCCAGCAGCCAATCTGACAGCACCCTTAACTATGGCTACACCTTC.

This chain joins TRBV9 and TRBJ1-1, with 7 bases aligning to TRBD1. The CDR3 totals 15 residues. V was pared by 3 bases and J by 5 bases, with 10 bases of the junction left unmatched. Germline CDR1 is SGDLS and CDR2 is YYNGEE. The chain's CDR3 is CASSGIQGLETEAFF. In DNA, the CDR3 is TGTGCCAGCAGCGGAATACAGGGGTTGGAAACTGAAGCTTTCTTT.

This sequence joins TRBV7-2 and TRBJ2-7, with 13 bases that match TRBD2. CDR1 and CDR2 (germline): SGHTA, FQGNSA. CDR3 length: 17 residues. The ends lost 0 bases at V and 6 bases at J; junction bases unmatched: 8. The CDR3 DNA reads as TGTGCCAGCAGCTTAGCGCCAACTAGCGGGAGGGCCCCCGAGCAGTACTTC. This translates into CASSLAPTSGRAPEQYF.

J is TRBJ2-7 and V is TRBV19, with D unresolved. The CDR3 runs 12 residues. The germline gives CDR1 LNHDA, CDR2 SQIVND (reference sequence). V dropped 4 bases and J dropped 6 bases, with 10 bases sitting between them. DNA of the CDR3: TGTGCCAGTAGTAGTCGTGGGTCCGAGCAGTACTTC. Translating gives CASSSRGSEQYF.

The CDR3 DNA reads TGTGCCAGCTCCCCTCGGACAGGGAGAGGCACTGAAGCTTTCTTT. Protein product: CASSPRTGRGTEAFF. The genes are TRBV18 and TRBJ1-1, with 8 nucleotides matching TRBD1. There are 15 residues in the CDR3. Germline V gene data show CDR1 as KGHSH and CDR2 as LQKENI. V lost 6 bases and J lost 4; bases outside the gene matches: 10. The full variable domain, its missing parts supplied by reference TRBV18 and TRBJ1-1, is NAGVMQNPRHLVRRRGQEARLRCSPMKGHSHVYWYRQLPEEGLKFMVYLQKENIIDESGMPKERFSAEFPKEGPSILRIQQVVRGDSAAYFCASSPRTGRGTEAFFGQGTRLTVV.

This clone was seen just once. The chain couples TRBV7-2 to TRBJ2-2; TRBD2 is a possible D gene (5 bases). The length of the CDR3 is 12 residues. The V end lost 3 bases, the J end lost 13 bases, and 12 bases lay between the germline ends. CDR1 and CDR2 (germline): SGHTA, FQGNSA. CDR3 protein: CASSFPGSGLFF. The CDR3 DNA reads TGTGCCAGCAGCTTTCCGGGGTCAGGGCTGTTTTTT. Complete variable domain (other parts from reference TRBV7-2 and TRBJ2-2): GAGVSQSPSNKVTEKGKDVELRCDPISGHTALYWYRQSLGQGLEFLIYFQGNSAPDKSGLPSDRFSAERTGGSVSTLTIQRTQQEDSAVYLCASSFPGSGLFFGEGSRLTVL.

The chain couples TRBV4-1 to TRBJ2-3; 11 bases are shared with TRBD2. The CDR3 loop spans 18 amino acids. The V gene's germline CDR1 is MGHRA and CDR2 YSYEKL. The V gene end was trimmed by 0 bases and the J gene end by 1 base; junction bases not matched to a gene: 6. The CDR3: CASSQDTSGGPRTDTQYF. For the CDR3, the DNA is TGCGCCAGCAGCCAAGATACTAGCGGGGGCCCCCGCACAGATACGCAGTATTTT.

CDR3: CASSDGGSGGYTF. In DNA form, the CDR3 reads TGTGCCAGCAGTGACGGCGGTTCCGGTGGCTACACCTTC. The chain combines TRBV6-4 with TRBJ1-2; no clear D gene. Trimming pared 2 bases from V and 7 bases from J, leaving 11 bases between. CDR3 size: 13 residues. Germline V CDR1 and CDR2: MRHNA, SNTAGT.

This clone was counted a single time. Here the CDR3 reads CASSELNTGELFF. The CDR3 DNA reads TGTGCCAGCAGTGAACTTAACACCGGGGAGCTGTTTTTT. The chain recombines TRBV25-1 with TRBJ2-2; no firm D call. The V gene lost 2 bases and the J gene lost 2 bases, with 3 bases spanning the gap. CDR3 length equals 13 residues. Germline values: CDR1 MGHDK, CDR2 SYGVNS.

This chain uses TRBV6-1 with TRBJ1-2; tentatively, D is TRBD1 (6 bases). CDR1 MNHNS and CDR2 SASEGT come from the germline V gene. Trimming removed 6 bases at V and 2 bases at J, with 16 bases between. The CDR3 is 15 amino acids. The CDR3 spells CASRLQGPSNYGYTF. The CDR3 DNA follows: TGTGCCAGCAGATTACAGGGCCCCTCGAACTATGGCTACACCTTC.

V is TRBV2 and J is TRBJ1-1; possibly TRBD1 for D (5 bases). This CDR3 spans 13 amino acids. CDR1 SNHLY and CDR2 FYNNEI come from the germline V gene. Trimming cost V 6 bases and J 5 bases, with 13 bases left between them. CDR3 bases: TGTGCCAGCAGCCGGGGGGAAGGGACTGAAGCTTTCTTT. Its protein is CASSRGEGTEAFF.

V usage is TRBV19 and J usage is TRBJ2-1; TRBD2 agrees at 8 bases. The V gene end was trimmed by 10 bases and the J gene end by 8 bases; junction bases not matched to a gene: 13. CDR1 LNHDA and CDR2 SQIVND come from the germline V gene (reference sequence). This CDR3 comprises 14 residues. CDR3: CATPLSGSRDEQFF. The CDR3 nucleotides read TGTGCCACCCCCCTAAGCGGGAGTCGGGATGAGCAGTTCTTC.

A remark on this clone: In the same sample, other DNA sequences code for this CDR3. The chain uses TRBV6-5 and TRBJ1-6; 7 nucleotides align to TRBD1. The CDR3 runs 14 residues. The germline CDR1 and CDR2 sequences are MNHEY and SVGAGI. V shed 6 bases and J 5 bases; nucleotides not matched to a gene: 4. This CDR3 is CASSLTGNNSPLHF. The CDR3 region has the DNA TGTGCCAGCAGCTTGACAGGGAATAATTCACCCCTCCACTTT.

The chain is built from TRBV9 and TRBJ1-1; D perhaps matches TRBD1 (5 bases). The CDR3 consists of 13 residues. CDR1 and CDR2 from the germline V gene are SGDLS and YYNGEE. Deletions cut 4 bases from V and 3 bases from J, with 10 bases between. CDR3 loop: CASSPRGDTEAFF. The DNA for the CDR3 is TGTGCCAGCAGCCCCCGGGGGGACACTGAAGCTTTCTTT. The full variable domain, in which reference TRBV9 and TRBJ1-1 provide the parts outside the CDR3, is DSGVTQTPKHLITATGQRVTLRCSPRSGDLSVYWYQQSLDQGLQFLIQYYNGEERAKGNILERFSAQQFPDLHSELNLSSLELGDSALYFCASSPRGDTEAFFGQGTRLTVV.

The CDR3 sequence: CASSLASGRFGNEQFF. The CDR3 bases are TGTGCCAGTAGTCTAGCTAGCGGGAGATTTGGAAATGAGCAGTTCTTC. The chain has TRBV19 and TRBJ2-1; TRBD2 aligns across 10 bases. The CDR3 totals 16 residues. V was clipped by 5 bases and J by 7 bases; unmatched bases: 11. Germline CDR1 LNHDA, CDR2 SQIVND (reference sequence). Complete variable domain (other parts from reference TRBV19 and TRBJ2-1): DGGITQSPKYLFRKEGQNVTLSCEQNLNHDAMYWYRQDPGQGLRLIYYSQIVNDFQKGDIAEGYSVSREKKESFPLTVTSAQKNPTAFYLCASSLASGRFGNEQFFGPGTRLTVL.

V gene TRBV21-1 combines with J gene TRBJ1-2; TRBD1, as called in the table, went unchecked against the DNA. TRBV21-1 is an annotated pseudogene. The CDR3 consists of 21 residues. CDR3 coding DNA: TGTGCCAGCAGCAATATGGGTTTGGGACAGCGACTAACGGCAGGTAACTATGGCTACACCTTC. Its translation is CASSNMGLGQRLTAGNYGYTF.

This CDR3 is CASSLEAGTQPGELFF. The DNA for the CDR3 is TGTGCCAGCAGCTTAGAGGCAGGGACCCAGCCCGGGGAGCTGTTTTTT. The rearrangement joins TRBV7-9 to TRBJ2-2; tentatively, D is TRBD1 or TRBD2 (5 bases each). The CDR3 contains 16 residues. Germline V gene lookup returns CDR1 SEHNR and CDR2 FQNEAQ (reference sequence). Trimming removed 1 base at V and 6 bases at J, with 15 bases between.

The chain carries TRBV10-2 and TRBJ2-2; possibly TRBD1 for D (5 bases). The CDR3 is 15 amino acids. CDR1 is WSHSY, CDR2 SAAADI, per germline. Trimming cost V 6 bases and J 0 bases, with 11 bases left between them. CDR3 region: CASRRTSSNTGELFF. The CDR3 bases are TGCGCCAGCAGGAGGACATCTTCGAACACCGGGGAGCTGTTTTTT.

Comment on this clone: Other DNA sequences from this sample encode an identical CDR3 as well. V usage is TRBV6-5 and J usage is TRBJ1-1; D gene uncertain. Germline V gene lookup returns CDR1 MNHEY and CDR2 SVGAGI. Trimming took off 0 bases at V and 0 bases at J, with 2 bases between the two ends. This CDR3 spans 13 amino acids. The CDR3 protein is CASSYSLNTEAFF. The CDR3 DNA reads as TGTGCCAGCAGTTACTCGCTGAACACTGAAGCTTTCTTT.

The rearrangement uses TRBV21-1 and TRBJ2-7; the D call of TRBD1 is as the table states it, not checked on the DNA. TRBV21-1 is flagged as a pseudogene. The CDR3 runs 13 residues. CDR3 coding DNA: TGTGCCAGCAGCCGACAGGGGATTTACGAGCAGTACTTC. Its translation is CASSRQGIYEQYF.

The chain combines TRBV9 with TRBJ2-3; D gene uncertain. CDR1 SGDLS and CDR2 YYNGEE come from the germline V gene. The V end was cut by 0 bases, the J end by 1 base, with 12 bases between. The CDR3 is 16 amino acids. The CDR3 reads CASSVDVRLGTDTQYF. The DNA of the CDR3 is TGTGCCAGCAGCGTAGATGTCAGACTCGGCACAGATACGCAGTATTTT.

The rearrangement joins TRBV7-6 to TRBJ2-3, with 11 bases lining up with TRBD2. Germline trimming cut 5 bases from V and 10 bases from J; bases unmatched to any gene: 11. This CDR3 is 15 amino acids long. The germline gives CDR1 SGHVS, CDR2 FNYEAQ. This CDR3 is CASSPNGLAGGAQYF. CDR3 nucleotides: TGTGCCAGCAGCCCAAATGGGCTAGCGGGAGGAGCGCAGTATTTT.

The CDR3 DNA is TGTGCCTGGAGTCCAACTAGCGGATCTAATGAGCAGTTCTTC. Protein product: CAWSPTSGSNEQFF. This chain joins TRBV30 and TRBJ2-1; TRBD2 agrees at 8 bases. The trim removed 2 bases at V and 7 bases at J, leaving 7 bases unmatched. Germline CDR1 GTSNPN, CDR2 SVGIG (reference sequence). The CDR3 has 14 amino acids.

V and J are TRBV6-1 and TRBJ2-7, with 11 nucleotides matching TRBD1. Trimming at V came to 6 bases and at J to 7 bases, leaving 8 bases not matched to a gene. This CDR3 has 14 amino acids. Germline V gene lookup returns CDR1 MNHNS and CDR2 SASEGT. The CDR3 spells CASRSDRGRGEQYF. The CDR3 coding sequence is TGTGCCAGCAGATCGGACAGGGGGCGTGGGGAGCAGTACTTC.

This clone was detected only once. This chain connects TRBV11-2 to TRBJ2-5, with 11 bases fitting TRBD2. The CDR3 has 16 amino acids. Germline lookup yields CDR1 SGHAT and CDR2 FQNNGV. V shed 4 bases and J 4 bases; nucleotides not matched to a gene: 8. The CDR3 loop reads CASSYGVSGRGETQYF. CDR3 in DNA: TGTGCCAGCAGCTATGGGGTTAGCGGGAGGGGAGAGACCCAGTACTTC.

A word on this clone: Other DNA sequences in this specimen translate into the identical CDR3. The chain couples TRBV6-5 to TRBJ1-4; no clear D. Between the trimmed V and J ends, which lost 5 bases and 3 bases, there was a span of 10 bases. Germline V gene lookup returns CDR1 MNHEY and CDR2 SVGAGI. This CDR3 spans 14 amino acids. In DNA, the CDR3 is TGTGCCAGCAGTCCACAAGGAGCTAATGAAAAACTGTTTTTT. Protein: CASSPQGANEKLFF.

The rearrangement uses TRBV23-1 and TRBJ2-3; TRBD2 matches at 12 bases. TRBV23-1 belongs to the ORF category, with a function that is uncertain. With V trimmed by 4 bases and J by 1 base, 12 bases remained unmatched. CDR3 length equals 19 residues. CDR3 protein: CASSPRGPGLAGGTDTQYF. CDR3 in DNA: TGCGCCAGCAGTCCCCGCGGCCCGGGACTAGCGGGCGGCACAGATACGCAGTATTTT.

In regard to this clone: The sample holds other DNA sequences that translate to the same CDR3. This rearrangement joins TRBV30 to TRBJ1-4, with D unclear. CDR1 GTSNPN and CDR2 SVGIG come from the germline V gene (reference sequence). V gave up 0 bases and J gave up 1 base, with 3 bases separating them. CDR3 size: 13 residues. DNA for the CDR3: TGTGCCTGGAGTGTCCTAACTAATGAAAAACTGTTTTTT. This sequence encodes CAWSVLTNEKLFF.